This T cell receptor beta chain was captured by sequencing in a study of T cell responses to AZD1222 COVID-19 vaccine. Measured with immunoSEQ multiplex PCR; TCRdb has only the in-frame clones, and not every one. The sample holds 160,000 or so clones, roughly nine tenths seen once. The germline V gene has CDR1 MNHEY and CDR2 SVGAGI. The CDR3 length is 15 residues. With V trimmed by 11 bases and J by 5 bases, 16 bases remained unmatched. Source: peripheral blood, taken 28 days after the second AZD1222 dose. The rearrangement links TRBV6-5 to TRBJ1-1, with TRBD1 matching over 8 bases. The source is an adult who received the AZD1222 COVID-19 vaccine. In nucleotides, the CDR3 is TGTGCCGCAAGAATTTCAGGGGGCGATCGAACTGAAGCTTTCTTT. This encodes CAARISGGDRTEAFF.